This section outlines one T cell receptor beta chain sequence together with its context. This record belongs to a study of T-cell reconstitution after alpha-beta-depleted transplantation in children. Germline CDR1 and CDR2: LGHNA and YNFKEQ. This CDR3 comprises 13 residues. Between the trimmed V and J ends, which lost 0 bases and 4 bases, there was a span of 5 bases. Researchers prepared the TCRbeta library using unique molecular identifiers, the study reports. TCRdb passed the PCR reads through MiXCR, listing each CDR3 protein once. The sample records roughly 500,000 distinct CDR3 sequences, around 20% being singletons.

The chain couples TRBV4-2 to TRBJ2-3, with TRBD1 as a possible D gene (5 bases). This TCR was recovered from a human donor who donated a stem cell graft to a child with acute lymphoblastic leukemia. This specimen was PBMCs from the stem cell graft donor, taken from the stem cell graft. The CDR3 sequence: CASSQEGPDTQYF. CDR3 DNA: TGTGCCAGCAGCCAAGAGGGGCCAGATACGCAGTATTTT.